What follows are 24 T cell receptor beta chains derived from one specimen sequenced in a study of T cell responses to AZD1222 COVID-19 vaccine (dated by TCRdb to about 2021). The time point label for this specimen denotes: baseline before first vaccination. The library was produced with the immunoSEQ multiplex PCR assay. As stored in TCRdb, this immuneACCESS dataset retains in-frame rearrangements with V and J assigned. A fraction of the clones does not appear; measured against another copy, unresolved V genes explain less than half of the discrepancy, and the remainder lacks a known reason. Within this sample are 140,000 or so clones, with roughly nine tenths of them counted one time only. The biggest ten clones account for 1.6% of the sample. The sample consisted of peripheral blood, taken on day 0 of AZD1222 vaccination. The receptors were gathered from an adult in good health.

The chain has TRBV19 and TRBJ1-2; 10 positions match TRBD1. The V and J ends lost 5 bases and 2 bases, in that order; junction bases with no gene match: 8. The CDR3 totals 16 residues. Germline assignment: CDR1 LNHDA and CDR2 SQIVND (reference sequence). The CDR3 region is CASSASDRGLNYGYTF. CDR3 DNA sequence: TGTGCCAGTAGTGCCTCGGACAGGGGGTTAAACTATGGCTACACCTTC.

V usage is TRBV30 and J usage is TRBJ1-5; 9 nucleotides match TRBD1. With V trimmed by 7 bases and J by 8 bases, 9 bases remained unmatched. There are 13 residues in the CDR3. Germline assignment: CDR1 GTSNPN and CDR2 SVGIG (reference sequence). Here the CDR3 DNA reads TGTGCCTCCACCACAGGGGGCGGGAAGCCCCAGCATTTT. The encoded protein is CASTTGGGKPQHF.

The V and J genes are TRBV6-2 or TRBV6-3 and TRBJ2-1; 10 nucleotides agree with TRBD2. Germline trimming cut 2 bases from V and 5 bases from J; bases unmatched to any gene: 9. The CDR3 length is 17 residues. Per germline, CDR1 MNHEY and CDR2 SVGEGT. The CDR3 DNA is TGTGCCAGCAGTTACCCCCAACTAGCGGGATGGAACAATGAGCAGTTCTTC. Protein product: CASSYPQLAGWNNEQFF.

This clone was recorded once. DNA of the CDR3: TGTGCCAGCAGCTCCTATTTATCTCGCGGGGGACACAATGAGCAGTTCTTC. As protein: CASSSYLSRGGHNEQFF. The chain employs TRBV7-2 and TRBJ2-1, with 7 bases aligning to TRBD2. This CDR3 has 17 amino acids. Germline V gene data show CDR1 as SGHTA and CDR2 as FQGNSA. The trim removed 4 bases at V and 5 bases at J, leaving 14 bases unmatched. The full variable domain, in which reference TRBV7-2 and TRBJ2-1 provide the parts outside the CDR3, is GAGVSQSPSNKVTEKGKDVELRCDPISGHTALYWYRQSLGQGLEFLIYFQGNSAPDKSGLPSDRFSAERTGGSVSTLTIQRTQQEDSAVYLCASSSYLSRGGHNEQFFGPGTRLTVL.

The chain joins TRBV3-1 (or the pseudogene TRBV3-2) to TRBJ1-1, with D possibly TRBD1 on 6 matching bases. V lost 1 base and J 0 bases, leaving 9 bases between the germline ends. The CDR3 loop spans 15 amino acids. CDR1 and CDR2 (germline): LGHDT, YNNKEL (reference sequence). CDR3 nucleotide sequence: TGTGCCAGCAGCCAAGGGACAGCACTGAACACTGAAGCTTTCTTT. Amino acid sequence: CASSQGTALNTEAFF.

In DNA form, the CDR3 reads TGTGCCAGCAGCTTCGGGACAGGGGCCAGTCAGCCCCAGCATTTT. Translated, it gives CASSFGTGASQPQHF. The V call is TRBV11-2, the J call TRBJ1-5; 10 nucleotides agree with TRBD1. The germline V gene has CDR1 SGHAT and CDR2 FQNNGV. Unmatched junction bases numbered 5, after V lost 3 bases and J lost 6 bases. The CDR3 spans 15 residues.

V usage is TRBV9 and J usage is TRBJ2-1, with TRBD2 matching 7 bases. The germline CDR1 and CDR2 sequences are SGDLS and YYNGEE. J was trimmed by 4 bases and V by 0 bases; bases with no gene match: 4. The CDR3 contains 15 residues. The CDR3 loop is CASSVDASGYNEQFF. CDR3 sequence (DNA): TGTGCCAGCAGCGTAGATGCTAGCGGATACAATGAGCAGTTCTTC.

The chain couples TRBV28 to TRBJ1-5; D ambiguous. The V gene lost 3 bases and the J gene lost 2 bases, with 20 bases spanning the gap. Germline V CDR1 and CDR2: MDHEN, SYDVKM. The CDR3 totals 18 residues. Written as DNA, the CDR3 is TGTGCCAGCAGTTTCGAAGTTGGGAACCTGGGAGGCAATCAGCCCCAGCATTTT. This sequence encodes CASSFEVGNLGGNQPQHF.

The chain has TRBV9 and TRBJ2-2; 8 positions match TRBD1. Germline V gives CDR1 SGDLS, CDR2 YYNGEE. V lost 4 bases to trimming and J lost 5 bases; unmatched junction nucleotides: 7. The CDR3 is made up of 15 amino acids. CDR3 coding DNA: TGTGCCAGCAGCCGAGGACAGGGAGGAACCGGGGAGCTGTTTTTT. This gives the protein CASSRGQGGTGELFF.

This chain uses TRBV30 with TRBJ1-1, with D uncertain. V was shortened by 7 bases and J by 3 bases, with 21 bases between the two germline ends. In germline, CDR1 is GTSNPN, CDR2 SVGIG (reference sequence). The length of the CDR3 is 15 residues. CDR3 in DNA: TGTGCCTTAACCGGACTCTTTGTATCGGACACTGAAGCTTTCTTT. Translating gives CALTGLFVSDTEAFF.

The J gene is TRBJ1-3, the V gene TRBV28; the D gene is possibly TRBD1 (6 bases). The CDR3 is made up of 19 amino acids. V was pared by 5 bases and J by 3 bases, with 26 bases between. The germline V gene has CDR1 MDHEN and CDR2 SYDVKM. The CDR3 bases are TGTGCCAGCAGTCTACTATCGGGACCAACGGGACATGGTGGAAACACCATATATTTT. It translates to CASSLLSGPTGHGGNTIYF. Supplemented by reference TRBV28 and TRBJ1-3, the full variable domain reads DVKVTQSSRYLVKRTGEKVFLECVQDMDHENMFWYRQDPGLGLRLIYFSYDVKMKEKGDIPEGYSVSREKKERFSLILESASTNQTSMYLCASSLLSGPTGHGGNTIYFGEGSWLTVV.

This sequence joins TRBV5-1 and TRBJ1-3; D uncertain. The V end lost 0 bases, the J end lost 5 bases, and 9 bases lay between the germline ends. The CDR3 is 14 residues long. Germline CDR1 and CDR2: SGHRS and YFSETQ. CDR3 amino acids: CASSLELGRNTIYF. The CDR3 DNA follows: TGCGCCAGCAGCTTGGAACTGGGTAGAAACACCATATATTTT.

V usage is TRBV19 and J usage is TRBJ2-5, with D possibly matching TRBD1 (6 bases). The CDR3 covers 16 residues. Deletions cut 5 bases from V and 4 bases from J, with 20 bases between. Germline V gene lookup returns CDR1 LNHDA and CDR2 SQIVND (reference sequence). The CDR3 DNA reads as TGTGCCAGTAGTGAGCTACAGGGATGGAGCAGAGAGACCCAGTACTTC. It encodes CASSELQGWSRETQYF.

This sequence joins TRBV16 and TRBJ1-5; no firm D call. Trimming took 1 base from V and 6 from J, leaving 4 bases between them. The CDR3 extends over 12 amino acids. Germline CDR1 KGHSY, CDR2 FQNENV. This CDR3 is CASSQLSQPQHF. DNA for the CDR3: TGTGCCAGCAGCCAATTGAGTCAGCCCCAGCATTTT. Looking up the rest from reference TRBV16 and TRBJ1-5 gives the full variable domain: GEEVAQTPKHLVRGEGQKAKLYCAPIKGHSYVFWYQQVLKNEFKFLISFQNENVFDETGMPKERFSAKCLPNSPCSLEIQATKLEDSAVYFCASSQLSQPQHFGDGTRLSIL.

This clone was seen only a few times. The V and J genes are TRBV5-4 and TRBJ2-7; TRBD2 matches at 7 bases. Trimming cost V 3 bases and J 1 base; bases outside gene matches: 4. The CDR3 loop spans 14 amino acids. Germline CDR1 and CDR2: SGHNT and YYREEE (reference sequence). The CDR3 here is CASSWGGRSYEQYF. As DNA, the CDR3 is TGTGCCAGCAGCTGGGGGGGGAGGTCCTACGAGCAGTACTTC.

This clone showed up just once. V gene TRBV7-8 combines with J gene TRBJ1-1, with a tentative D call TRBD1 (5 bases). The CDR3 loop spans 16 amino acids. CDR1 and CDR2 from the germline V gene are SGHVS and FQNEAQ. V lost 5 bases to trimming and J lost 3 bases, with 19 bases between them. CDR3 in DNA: TGTGCCAGCAGCCCACTTAGGGGTGCAATGGACACTGAAGCTTTCTTT. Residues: CASSPLRGAMDTEAFF.

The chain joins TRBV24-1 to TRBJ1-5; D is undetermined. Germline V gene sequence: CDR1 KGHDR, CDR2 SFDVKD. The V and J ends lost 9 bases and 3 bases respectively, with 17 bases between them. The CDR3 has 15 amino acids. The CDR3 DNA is TGTGCCACCCAAGCAAGTGGCCCCACCAATCAGCCCCAGCATTTT. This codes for CATQASGPTNQPQHF.

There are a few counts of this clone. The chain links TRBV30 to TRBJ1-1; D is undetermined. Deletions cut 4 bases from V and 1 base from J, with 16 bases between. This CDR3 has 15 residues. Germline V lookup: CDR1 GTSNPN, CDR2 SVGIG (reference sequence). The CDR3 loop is CAWTGLGASNTEAFF. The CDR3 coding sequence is TGTGCCTGGACCGGTTTGGGAGCCTCGAACACTGAAGCTTTCTTT.

DNA for the CDR3: TGCGCCAGCAGTCACCAAGATAACTATGGCTACACCTTC. It yields the protein CASSHQDNYGYTF. The chain has TRBV5-1 and TRBJ1-2; D not resolved. CDR1 is SGHRS, CDR2 YFSETQ, per germline. V was clipped by 5 bases and J by 1 base, with 9 bases between them. This CDR3 has 13 residues. Full variable domain (outside the CDR3, taken from reference TRBV5-1 and TRBJ1-2): KAGVTQTPRYLIKTRGQQVTLSCSPISGHRSVSWYQQTPGQGLQFLFEYFSETQRNKGNFPGRFSGRQFSNSRSEMNVSTLELGDSALYLCASSHQDNYGYTFGSGTRLTVV.

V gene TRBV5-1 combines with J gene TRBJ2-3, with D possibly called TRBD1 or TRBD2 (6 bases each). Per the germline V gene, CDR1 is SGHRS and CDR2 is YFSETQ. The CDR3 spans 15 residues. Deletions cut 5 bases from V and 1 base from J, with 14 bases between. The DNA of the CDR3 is TGCGCCAGCAGTGGGGATGGGGGGCGCACAGATACGCAGTATTTT. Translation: CASSGDGGRTDTQYF.

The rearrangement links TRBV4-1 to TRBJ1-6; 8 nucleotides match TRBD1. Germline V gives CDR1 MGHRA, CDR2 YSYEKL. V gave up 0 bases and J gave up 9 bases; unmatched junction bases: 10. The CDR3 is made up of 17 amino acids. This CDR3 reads CASSQDFLSGGGSPLHF. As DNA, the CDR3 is TGCGCCAGCAGCCAAGATTTTTTATCAGGGGGCGGTTCACCCCTCCACTTT.

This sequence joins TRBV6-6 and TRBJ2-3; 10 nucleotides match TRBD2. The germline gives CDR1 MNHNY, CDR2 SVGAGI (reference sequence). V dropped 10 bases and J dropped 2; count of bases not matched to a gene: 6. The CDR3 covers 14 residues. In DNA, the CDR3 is TGTGCCACTCTAGCGGGAGAGGCCACAGATACGCAGTATTTT. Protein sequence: CATLAGEATDTQYF.

The CDR3 nucleotides read TGCAGTGCTAGTTCCCGGGGGCGGTCTAATGAAAAACTGTTTTTT. This encodes CSASSRGRSNEKLFF. The V gene is TRBV20-1, the J gene TRBJ1-4; maybe TRBD1 (6 bases). This CDR3 contains 15 residues. Trimming took 3 bases from V and 3 from J, leaving 14 bases between them. CDR1 is DFQATT and CDR2 is SNEGSKA in the germline V gene (reference sequence).

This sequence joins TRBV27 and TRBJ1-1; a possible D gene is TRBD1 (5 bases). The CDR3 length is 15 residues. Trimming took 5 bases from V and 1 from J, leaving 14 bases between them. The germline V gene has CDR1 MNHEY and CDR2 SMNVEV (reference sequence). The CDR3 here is CASSPRQSPNTEAFF. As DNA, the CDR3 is TGTGCCAGCAGTCCGAGACAGTCCCCGAACACTGAAGCTTTCTTT.